Presented here are 30 T cell receptor beta chains from one specimen sequenced in a study of T cells in tuberculosis. TCRdb's copy holds only in-frame clones and misses some; the assay was immunoSEQ multiplex PCR. The sample holds roughly 30,000 clones; roughly nine tenths are singletons and the top ten take over 2%. Sequencing was performed on PBMCs. All receptors derive from a donor aged 10 to 29 with latent tuberculosis or without tuberculosis infection.

CDR3 loop: CASSTQGREAYEQYF. The CDR3 DNA is TGTGCCAGTAGTACCCAGGGCAGGGAAGCCTACGAGCAGTACTTC. The chain is built from TRBV19 and TRBJ2-7; a weak D match, TRBD1 (5 bases). Germline V gene sequence: CDR1 LNHDA, CDR2 SQIVND (reference sequence). The CDR3 sequence is 15 residues long. V dropped 4 bases and J dropped 2 bases, with 15 bases sitting between them.

V is TRBV19 and J is TRBJ2-7, with TRBD2 matching 10 bases. This CDR3 has 15 amino acids. Germline V gene data show CDR1 as LNHDA and CDR2 as SQIVND (reference sequence). The ends lost 6 bases at V and 5 bases at J; junction bases unmatched: 10. CDR3 in amino acids: CASRDLAGGIHEQYF. The CDR3 DNA is TGTGCCAGTAGAGATTTAGCGGGAGGAATCCACGAGCAGTACTTC.

The V gene is TRBV7-8, the J gene TRBJ1-2, with a tentative D call TRBD1 (6 bases). The CDR3 runs 11 residues. V was cut by 8 bases and J by 8 bases, with 12 bases left in between. CDR1 and CDR2 from the germline V gene are SGHVS and FQNEAQ. CDR3 coding DNA: TGTGCCAGCGTACAAGGGACAGGCTACACCTTC. Translating it yields CASVQGTGYTF. Based on the CDR3 plus reference TRBV7-8 and TRBJ1-2, the full variable domain is GAGVSQSPRYKVAKRGQDVALRCDPISGHVSLFWYQQALGQGPEFLTYFQNEAQLDKSGLPSDRFFAERPEGSVSTLKIQRTQQEDSAVYLCASVQGTGYTFGSGTRLTVV.

The V call is TRBV20-1, the J call TRBJ1-1; D remains ambiguous. The germline V and J ends were trimmed by 6 bases and 5 bases, with 10 bases remaining between them. The CDR3 extends over 11 amino acids. The germline gives CDR1 DFQATT, CDR2 SNEGSKA (reference sequence). This chain's CDR3 is CSASRRTEAFF. The CDR3 DNA sequence: TGCAGTGCCAGTAGGAGGACTGAAGCTTTCTTT.

V usage is TRBV11-3 and J usage is TRBJ2-1; D gene uncertain. CDR1 and CDR2 (germline): SGHNT, YENEEA. Deletions cut 5 bases from V and 4 bases from J, with 15 bases between. The CDR3 runs 15 residues. In nucleotides, the CDR3 is TGTGCCAGCAGCCGAAGGAGATCTGGGTACAATGAGCAGTTCTTC. It encodes CASSRRRSGYNEQFF. Variable domain in full (rest from reference TRBV11-3 and TRBJ2-1): EAGVVQSPRYKIIEKKQPVAFWCNPISGHNTLYWYLQNLGQGPELLIRYENEEAVDDSQLPKDRFSAERLKGVDSTLKIQPAELGDSAVYLCASSRRRSGYNEQFFGPGTRLTVL.

The gene calls are TRBV7-2 and TRBJ1-5; tentatively, D is TRBD1 (6 bases). Trimming removed 5 bases from V and 0 bases from J, with 11 bases in between. Germline V gene sequence: CDR1 SGHTA, CDR2 FQGNSA. This CDR3 has 15 amino acids. Written as DNA, the CDR3 is TGTGCCAGCAGCCCTAAAGGGGGTAGCAATCAGCCCCAGCATTTT. It specifies CASSPKGGSNQPQHF.

The chain employs TRBV28 and TRBJ1-2; D gene uncertain. V was pared by 2 bases and J by 4 bases, with 5 bases between. Germline CDR1 is MDHEN and CDR2 is SYDVKM. This CDR3 has 12 residues. CDR3 region: CASSLQAYGYTF. DNA of the CDR3: TGTGCCAGCAGTTTACAAGCCTATGGCTACACCTTC.

This clone was detected only a few times. The rearrangement joins TRBV19 to TRBJ1-5, with TRBD1 identical over 8 bases. This CDR3 is built from 18 residues. Germline CDR1 and CDR2: LNHDA and SQIVND (reference sequence). Trimming at V came to 0 bases and at J to 4 bases, leaving 11 bases not matched to a gene. The CDR3 protein is CASSIDPLLTGVNQPQHF. For the CDR3, the DNA is TGTGCCAGTAGTATAGATCCCCTTCTGACAGGGGTGAATCAGCCCCAGCATTTT.

The gene calls are TRBV4-3 and TRBJ2-1; D is unresolved. CDR3 length: 12 residues. V was cut by 0 bases and J by 7 bases, with 4 bases left in between. From germline, CDR1 is LGHNA and CDR2 YSLEER. CDR3 amino acids: CASSQDSNEQFF. The CDR3 coding sequence is TGCGCCAGCAGCCAAGATTCGAATGAGCAGTTCTTC.

The chain has TRBV14 and TRBJ2-7; 9 nucleotides line up with TRBD1. The length of the CDR3 is 19 residues. Germline V gene data show CDR1 as SGHDN and CDR2 as FVKESK. J lost 0 bases, V lost 4 bases, and 16 bases had no gene match. In DNA, the CDR3 is TGTGCCAGCAGCCCGACCCCGGGACAGGGAAGGGGGAGCTCCTACGAGCAGTACTTC. Encoded protein: CASSPTPGQGRGSSYEQYF.

This clone has only one observation. The chain combines TRBV28 with TRBJ2-4; D is undetermined. The CDR3 sequence is 12 residues long. V was trimmed by 3 bases and J by 9 bases, leaving 9 bases between them. The germline V gene encodes CDR1 MDHEN and CDR2 SYDVKM. CDR3 sequence (DNA): TGTGCCAGCAGTTTCATCGGTGGCATTCAGTACTTC. Its translation: CASSFIGGIQYF.

The rearrangement uses TRBV7-3 and TRBJ2-3; D is unclear. CDR1 SGHTA and CDR2 FQGTGA come from the germline V gene. The CDR3 loop spans 13 amino acids. Trimming removed 2 bases at V and 0 bases at J, with 3 bases between. CDR3 coding DNA: TGTGCCAGCAGCTTATTAAGCACAGATACGCAGTATTTT. This sequence encodes CASSLLSTDTQYF.

The CDR3, as DNA: TGTGCCAGCAGTGAATCGAGGTTGAGGTTAGACAATCAGCCCCAGCATTTT. It specifies CASSESRLRLDNQPQHF. The chain carries TRBV6-1 and TRBJ1-5; no firm D call. Germline-derived CDR1 and CDR2 are MNHNS and SASEGT. CDR3 length equals 17 residues. Trimming took off 2 bases at V and 3 bases at J, with 17 bases between the two ends.

The chain employs TRBV7-9 and TRBJ2-5; tentative D call: TRBD1 (6 bases). The CDR3 runs 13 residues. V was cut by 1 base and J by 6 bases, with 9 bases left in between. Germline assignment: CDR1 SEHNR and CDR2 FQNEAQ (reference sequence). The CDR3 loop is CASSLVGAKTQYF. The CDR3 nucleotides read TGTGCCAGCAGCTTAGTGGGGGCCAAGACCCAGTACTTC.

The V and J genes are TRBV6-6 and TRBJ2-7; 9 nucleotides line up with TRBD1. The CDR3 length is 15 residues. V was pared by 6 bases and J by 1 base, with 7 bases of the junction left unmatched. Germline values: CDR1 MNHNY, CDR2 SVGAGI (reference sequence). This CDR3 reads CASSHTGGESYEQYF. The CDR3 bases are TGTGCCAGCAGCCATACAGGGGGCGAGTCCTACGAGCAGTACTTC.

This clone came up once. The CDR3: CASNEVYRSLQPQHF. The CDR3 nucleotides read TGTGCCAGCAATGAGGTTTACAGGTCCCTTCAGCCCCAGCATTTT. The chain combines TRBV28 with TRBJ1-5, with D possibly TRBD1 on 5 matching bases. Germline V gene sequence: CDR1 MDHEN, CDR2 SYDVKM. The V and J ends lost 7 bases and 6 bases respectively, with 19 bases between them. The CDR3 covers 15 residues.

This clone has just one count. The V call is TRBV7-2, the J call TRBJ1-1, with D unclear. This CDR3 spans 12 amino acids. CDR1 and CDR2 from the germline V gene are SGHTA and FQGNSA. The germline V and J ends were trimmed by 1 base and 6 bases, with 6 bases remaining between them. The CDR3 spells CASSLDSAEAFF. As DNA, the CDR3 is TGTGCCAGCAGCTTAGACTCCGCTGAAGCTTTCTTT. The full variable domain, rest sourced from reference TRBV7-2 and TRBJ1-1, is GAGVSQSPSNKVTEKGKDVELRCDPISGHTALYWYRQSLGQGLEFLIYFQGNSAPDKSGLPSDRFSAERTGGSVSTLTIQRTQQEDSAVYLCASSLDSAEAFFGQGTRLTVV.

This clone came up once. The chain employs TRBV9 and TRBJ2-2, with 14 bases aligning to TRBD2. J was trimmed by 6 bases and V by 3 bases; bases with no gene match: 7. The germline V gene encodes CDR1 SGDLS and CDR2 YYNGEE. The CDR3 consists of 17 residues. CDR3 coding DNA: TGTGCCAGCAGCGAGGGACTAGCGGGAGCTCTACCCGGGGAGCTGTTTTTT. Encoded protein: CASSEGLAGALPGELFF. Combining the CDR3 with reference TRBV9 and TRBJ2-2 gives the whole variable domain DSGVTQTPKHLITATGQRVTLRCSPRSGDLSVYWYQQSLDQGLQFLIQYYNGEERAKGNILERFSAQQFPDLHSELNLSSLELGDSALYFCASSEGLAGALPGELFFGEGSRLTVL.

CDR3 in DNA: TGTGCCAGCAGCGACAGGGCGGGTCGGTCCGGGGAGCTGTTTTTT. This codes for CASSDRAGRSGELFF. J is TRBJ2-2 and V is TRBV6-1; 7 nucleotides line up with TRBD1. This CDR3 contains 15 residues. Trimming at V came to 6 bases and at J to 6 bases, leaving 10 bases not matched to a gene. CDR1 MNHNS and CDR2 SASEGT come from the germline V gene.

CDR3 amino acids: CASSTRLAGGDPYEQYF. CDR3 bases: TGCGCCAGCAGCACCCGACTAGCGGGTGGCGATCCCTACGAGCAGTACTTC. V is TRBV4-3 and J is TRBJ2-7; 10 nucleotides match TRBD2. The V gene's germline CDR1 is LGHNA and CDR2 YSLEER. V shed 5 bases, J shed 2 bases, and the junction held 12 bases outside the gene matches. The CDR3 is 17 residues long.

The V and J genes are TRBV5-1 and TRBJ2-1, with 14 bases identical to TRBD2. This CDR3 is 19 amino acids long. V was pared by 4 bases and J by 1 base, with 10 bases of the junction left unmatched. Germline V lookup: CDR1 SGHRS, CDR2 YFSETQ. The CDR3 nucleotides read TGCGCCAGCAGCCCGGCGACTAGCGGGGGGGCCTTTTCCTACAATGAGCAGTTCTTC. Amino acids: CASSPATSGGAFSYNEQFF.

This clone was counted between two and nine times. The junction shows a germline mismatch at one end, possibly a read error. The chain has TRBV28 and TRBJ1-5; D unresolved. The length of the CDR3 is 14 residues. Looked up from germline, CDR1 is MDHEN and CDR2 is SYDVKM. CDR3 nucleotides: TGTGCCAGCGGTTTTGCGGCAGCACGTCAGCCCCAGCATTTT. It codes for CASGFAAARQPQHF.

CDR3 bases: TGTGCCTGGGGCCAGCGAGAAAAACTGTTTTTT. It encodes CAWGQREKLFF. The gene calls are TRBV30 and TRBJ1-4; D unclear. Germline CDR1 GTSNPN, CDR2 SVGIG (reference sequence). The V gene lost 5 bases and the J gene lost 8 bases, with 9 bases spanning the gap. This CDR3 is 11 amino acids long.

The chain has TRBV28 and TRBJ1-2, with D hard to call. The CDR3 is 15 amino acids. Germline V lookup: CDR1 MDHEN, CDR2 SYDVKM. Between the trimmed V and J ends, which lost 6 bases and 4 bases, there was a span of 18 bases. The CDR3 DNA reads as TGTGCCAGCAGATCTAACGCGAGAGGTCGCTATGGCTACACCTTC. The encoded protein is CASRSNARGRYGYTF.

This chain links TRBV5-6 with TRBJ2-3; no clear D gene. Germline lookup yields CDR1 SGHDT and CDR2 YYEEEE. This CDR3 has 13 residues. V dropped 1 base and J dropped 2 bases, with 5 bases sitting between them. CDR3 in DNA: TGTGCCAGCAGCTTGACTATCACAGATACGCAGTATTTT. Translation gives CASSLTITDTQYF.

The count of this clone is one. The CDR3 DNA reads as TGTGCCAGCAGTGAAGGACTAGCGGGGGGGCCCTACAATGAGCAGTTCTTC. It encodes CASSEGLAGGPYNEQFF. This chain links TRBV2 with TRBJ2-1, with 14 nucleotides matching TRBD2. Germline CDR1 and CDR2: SNHLY and FYNNEI. The CDR3 is made up of 17 amino acids. Germline trimming cut 1 base from V and 2 bases from J; bases unmatched to any gene: 1.

The V and J genes are TRBV7-2 and TRBJ2-3; the D gene is possibly TRBD2 (7 bases). V lost 1 base and J lost 4, with 12 bases in between. In germline, CDR1 is SGHTA, CDR2 FQGNSA. CDR3 size: 15 residues. CDR3 residues: CASSLGGEGADTQYF. The CDR3 DNA sequence: TGTGCCAGCAGCTTAGGAGGGGAGGGGGCAGATACGCAGTATTTT.

The V gene is TRBV7-2, the J gene TRBJ1-5; possibly TRBD1 for D (5 bases). Deletions cut 1 base from V and 2 bases from J, with 9 bases between. Germline V gene sequence: CDR1 SGHTA, CDR2 FQGNSA. CDR3 length: 15 amino acids. The CDR3 nucleotides are TGTGCCAGCAGCTTAGACGGGGGACGCAATCAGCCCCAGCATTTT. Residues: CASSLDGGRNQPQHF.

The rearrangement links TRBV9 to TRBJ2-1; D call uncertain. CDR3 size: 17 residues. The germline gives CDR1 SGDLS, CDR2 YYNGEE. Trimming cost V 0 bases and J 0 bases, with 13 bases left between them. The CDR3 loop is CASSVESGGPSYNEQFF. In nucleotides, the CDR3 is TGTGCCAGCAGCGTAGAATCCGGCGGCCCCTCCTACAATGAGCAGTTCTTC.

The chain carries TRBV2 and TRBJ1-2; unclear D gene. Germline V CDR1 and CDR2: SNHLY, FYNNEI. Trimming stripped 2 bases from V and 4 bases from J, with 20 bases between. The CDR3 has 17 residues. The CDR3 coding sequence is TGTGCCAGCAGTGAAACGTCGAGCTTCCTTCGGGGCTATGGCTACACCTTC. Its translation is CASSETSSFLRGYGYTF.